Included here is one T cell receptor (beta chain) sequence, with context. The data stem from a study of radiotherapy plus CTLA-4 blockade in lung cancer. This table comes from immunoSEQ multiplex PCR, and its TCRdb copy is limited to in-frame clones, with some not included. The sample has about 81,000 clones, 60% to 80% seen once; the top ten hold about 14%. Germline loops: CDR1 SEHNR, CDR2 FQNEAQ (reference sequence). The length of the CDR3 is 16 residues. Trimming removed 4 bases at V and 1 base at J, with 13 bases between. The gene calls are TRBV7-9 and TRBJ2-2; D ambiguous. The receptor comes from a human donor with non-small cell lung cancer that progressed on radiotherapy plus ipilimumab. Material: peripheral blood, obtained from a patient treated with radiotherapy plus ipilimumab. CDR3: CASSSTLVGNTGELFF. The CDR3 DNA reads as TGTGCCAGCAGCTCGACCTTGGTAGGGAACACCGGGGAGCTGTTTTTT.